This passage covers 17 T cell receptor beta chains from one sample sequenced in a study of blood T cell repertoires in COVID-19. Sequencing was performed with immunoSEQ multiplex PCR; in TCRdb, only in-frame clones are kept and a portion is missing. In the table there are 180,000 or so clones, roughly 83% of which are singletons. The sequencing sample was made of peripheral blood. The receptors derive from a woman aged 40 to 55 with COVID-19, enrolled during active disease.

The J gene is TRBJ2-5, the V gene TRBV9, with 8 bases that match TRBD2. Germline trimming cut 5 bases from V and 5 bases from J; bases unmatched to any gene: 14. This CDR3 region has 16 residues. From germline, CDR1 is SGDLS and CDR2 YYNGEE. CDR3 nucleotide sequence: TGTGCCAGCAGTCAGTCGGGGGGGAGAAGGACGGAGACCCAGTACTTC. As protein: CASSQSGGRRTETQYF.

This chain joins TRBV18 and TRBJ1-4; no definite D call. Germline values: CDR1 KGHSH, CDR2 LQKENI. This CDR3 is built from 12 residues. Trimming took 6 bases from V and 6 from J, leaving 8 bases between them. Here the CDR3 DNA reads TGTGCCAGCTCGCCCGGGGATGAAAAACTGTTTTTT. Translated, it gives CASSPGDEKLFF.

The V and J genes are TRBV28 and TRBJ2-7; tentatively, D is TRBD1 (5 bases). The CDR3 is 15 residues long. The germline CDR1 and CDR2 sequences are MDHEN and SYDVKM. V was trimmed by 5 bases and J by 5 bases, leaving 19 bases between them. The CDR3 DNA reads as TGTGCCAGCAGTCTTACCAGGGAAACGATAAACGAGCAGTACTTC. Its protein product is CASSLTRETINEQYF.

This clone was counted a few times. The rearrangement joins TRBV5-1 to TRBJ1-1, with D possibly matching TRBD1 (6 bases). Germline V gives CDR1 SGHRS, CDR2 YFSETQ. This CDR3 contains 15 residues. Deletions cut 3 bases from V and 2 bases from J, with 14 bases between. CDR3 sequence (DNA): TGCGCCAGCAGCTCTCTTTCCAGGGGTAACACTGAAGCTTTCTTT. Protein sequence: CASSSLSRGNTEAFF.

The genes are TRBV18 and TRBJ2-5; TRBD1 agrees at 8 bases. Per germline, CDR1 KGHSH and CDR2 LQKENI. V gave up 6 bases and J gave up 3 bases; unmatched junction bases: 3. The CDR3 length is 13 residues. CDR3 DNA sequence: TGTGCCAGCTCGCGGGGACAGGAAGAGACCCAGTACTTC. Translated, it gives CASSRGQEETQYF.

The CDR3 nucleotides read TGTGCCAGCAGCCTAGGACAGGCCTCCCCCTCTGGGGCCAACGTCCTGACTTTC. It specifies CASSLGQASPSGANVLTF. The rearrangement links TRBV7-9 to TRBJ2-6; the match to TRBD1 covers 7 bases. The length of the CDR3 is 18 residues. J lost 0 bases, V lost 5 bases, and 10 bases had no gene match. From germline, CDR1 is SEHNR and CDR2 FQNEAQ (reference sequence).

This chain connects TRBV9 to TRBJ2-5; 12 nucleotides align to TRBD2. Germline CDR1 reads SGDLS; CDR2 reads YYNGEE. The CDR3 is 15 amino acids. Trimming at V came to 4 bases and at J to 5 bases, leaving 6 bases not matched to a gene. CDR3 bases: TGTGCCAGCAGCCCTCGGACTAGCGGGACCGAGACCCAGTACTTC. Translating it yields CASSPRTSGTETQYF.

The gene calls are TRBV5-6 and TRBJ1-1; D gene uncertain. The CDR3 loop spans 9 amino acids. V was pared by 7 bases and J by 6 bases, with 4 bases between. CDR1 SGHDT and CDR2 YYEEEE come from the germline V gene. CDR3 nucleotides: TGTGCCAGCCAGGCTGAAGCTTTCTTT. Translation gives CASQAEAFF.

The J gene is TRBJ2-5, the V gene TRBV5-1; the D gene is possibly TRBD1 (6 bases). The CDR3 is 16 amino acids. The germline V gene encodes CDR1 SGHRS and CDR2 YFSETQ. V lost 0 bases and J lost 4, with 16 bases in between. CDR3 residues: CASSLGVQGMGETQYF. As DNA, the CDR3 is TGCGCCAGCAGCTTGGGGGTACAGGGAATGGGAGAGACCCAGTACTTC. Using reference TRBV5-1 and TRBJ2-5 for the parts outside the CDR3, the full variable domain is KAGVTQTPRYLIKTRGQQVTLSCSPISGHRSVSWYQQTPGQGLQFLFEYFSETQRNKGNFPGRFSGRQFSNSRSEMNVSTLELGDSALYLCASSLGVQGMGETQYFGPGTRLLVL.

V is TRBV5-1 and J is TRBJ1-5; D not certain. This CDR3 has 14 residues. Deletions cut 0 bases from V and 5 bases from J, with 9 bases between. Germline V gives CDR1 SGHRS, CDR2 YFSETQ. The CDR3 region is CASSLGYGDQPQHF. Here the CDR3 DNA reads TGCGCCAGCAGCTTGGGCTACGGGGATCAGCCCCAGCATTTT.

The V and J genes are TRBV6-5 and TRBJ1-5, with a weak D call TRBD1 (5 bases). V lost 3 bases and J 7 bases, leaving 19 bases between the germline ends. The CDR3 extends over 16 amino acids. Germline lookup yields CDR1 MNHEY and CDR2 SVGAGI. In nucleotides, the CDR3 is TGTGCCAGCAGTTATGTAGTAGCGGGGGGTTGGCAGCCCCAGCATTTT. Translated: CASSYVVAGGWQPQHF.

This chain connects TRBV28 to TRBJ2-3; TRBD2 aligns across 10 bases. Germline-derived CDR1 and CDR2 are MDHEN and SYDVKM. The CDR3 covers 14 residues. The ends lost 6 bases at V and 7 bases at J; junction bases unmatched: 7. CDR3 coding DNA: TGTGCCAGCAGCCTACTAGCGGGAACAAATACGCAGTATTTT. Its protein product is CASSLLAGTNTQYF.

V and J are TRBV28 and TRBJ2-7; 7 bases agree with TRBD2. The junction had 10 bases not matched to a gene; V was cut back by 5 bases and J by 0 bases. CDR1 is MDHEN and CDR2 is SYDVKM in the germline V gene. This CDR3 comprises 16 residues. This chain's CDR3 is CASSPGPSGSSYEQYF. The CDR3 coding sequence is TGTGCCAGCAGTCCAGGCCCTAGCGGTTCCTCCTACGAGCAGTACTTC.

This clone was seen a handful of times. The rearrangement uses TRBV19 and TRBJ2-7, with D possibly matching TRBD1 (6 bases). This CDR3 comprises 16 residues. Trimming shortened V by 2 bases and J by 0 bases, and 14 bases separated the two germline ends. Germline V gives CDR1 LNHDA, CDR2 SQIVND (reference sequence). The CDR3, as DNA: TGTGCCAGTAGTATATCGAGGGGGATCAGCTCCTACGAGCAGTACTTC. It codes for CASSISRGISSYEQYF.

This rearrangement joins TRBV9 to TRBJ2-7; TRBD1 aligns across 10 bases. Germline V lookup: CDR1 SGDLS, CDR2 YYNGEE. The CDR3 totals 16 residues. J gave up 4 bases and V 0 bases, and 7 bases lay outside the gene matches. CDR3 in DNA: TGTGCCAGCAGCGTAGCTCTTGGGACAGGGGCATACGAGCAGTACTTC. Translation: CASSVALGTGAYEQYF.

The rearrangement links TRBV5-6 to TRBJ1-2; TRBD1 matches at 7 bases. The CDR3 is made up of 15 amino acids. Trimming removed 0 bases from V and 8 bases from J; junction bases left unmatched: 10. Per the germline V gene, CDR1 is SGHDT and CDR2 is YYEEEE. CDR3 protein: CASSLDPQGVRGYTF. The CDR3 region has the DNA TGTGCCAGCAGCTTGGATCCGCAGGGGGTGAGGGGCTACACCTTC.

This clone has just one count. The V gene is TRBV9, the J gene TRBJ1-4, with a tentative D call TRBD1 (6 bases). CDR1 is SGDLS and CDR2 is YYNGEE in the germline V gene. Trimming left V 0 bases short and J 0 bases short, with 12 bases between. The CDR3 spans 17 residues. The CDR3 DNA reads TGTGCCAGCAGCGTAGGTGGCAGGGGAACAACTAATGAAAAACTGTTTTTT. Protein: CASSVGGRGTTNEKLFF. The variable domain in full, with the rest retrieved from reference TRBV9 and TRBJ1-4, is DSGVTQTPKHLITATGQRVTLRCSPRSGDLSVYWYQQSLDQGLQFLIQYYNGEERAKGNILERFSAQQFPDLHSELNLSSLELGDSALYFCASSVGGRGTTNEKLFFGSGTQLSVL.